A single sample gave rise to the 26 T cell receptor beta chains below, sequenced in a study of T-cell memory formation after mild COVID-19. In TCRdb, the 5' RACE reads were re-called with MiXCR into one record per CDR3 protein. The sample lists roughly 450,000 distinct CDR3 sequences, over 15% seen once, with 20% to 25% in the top ten. The sample consisted of PBMCs or a T cell subset sorted from them (not recorded which). These receptors were taken from a young man who had mild COVID-19 (a few samples of this study predate the infection). Cell type and time point are not known.

Notes on this clonotype: The junction does not match germline at one end; this may be a read error. The gene calls are TRBV4-3 and TRBJ1-4; no clear D. The CDR3 consists of 15 residues. Germline CDR1 and CDR2: LGHNA and YSLEER. The CDR3 DNA follows: TGCGCCAGCAGCCAAGTTACGTCAACGAATGAAAAACTGTTTTTT. This sequence encodes CASSQVTSTNEKLFF.

The table lists this clonotype with a few counts. V and J are TRBV5-1 and TRBJ2-3, with 8 bases identical to TRBD1. This CDR3 comprises 14 residues. The V gene's germline CDR1 is SGHRS and CDR2 YFSETQ. V lost 4 bases to trimming and J lost 5 bases; unmatched junction nucleotides: 6. Here the CDR3 reads CASSLPGGEDTQYF. CDR3 nucleotide sequence: TGCGCCAGCAGCCTACCAGGGGGCGAAGATACGCAGTATTTT.

The chain uses TRBV4-2 and TRBJ1-5, with a possible D match to TRBD1 (5 bases). V lost 5 bases, J lost 5 bases, and 19 bases lay in between. CDR3 size: 16 residues. Germline CDR1 and CDR2: LGHNA and YNFKEQ. The CDR3 sequence is CASSERSSGDHQPQHF. CDR3 sequence (DNA): TGTGCCAGCAGCGAGAGATCCTCTGGGGACCATCAGCCCCAGCATTTT.

This clonotype occurred a few times. The chain uses TRBV7-2 and TRBJ2-1; D possibly uses TRBD1 or TRBD2 (6 bases each). The CDR3 has 15 residues. Germline CDR1 reads SGHTA; CDR2 reads FQGNSA. The ends were cut back, 0 bases at V and 5 bases at J, with 11 bases in the middle. In DNA, the CDR3 is TGTGCCAGCAGCTTAGCCACAAGGGGGGACAATGAGCAGTTCTTC. Amino acid sequence: CASSLATRGDNEQFF.

This clonotype was found a few times. The rearrangement joins TRBV7-9 to TRBJ2-7; 12 bases are a match to TRBD2. The CDR3 loop spans 19 amino acids. Germline loops: CDR1 SEHNR, CDR2 FQNEAQ (reference sequence). The J segment lost 0 bases and the V segment lost 2 bases, leaving 11 bases of the junction unmatched. The CDR3 DNA sequence: TGTGCCAGCAGCTTATCGGAGGGACTAGCGGGCGGGAGCTCCTACGAGCAGTACTTC. Amino acids: CASSLSEGLAGGSSYEQYF. Using reference TRBV7-9 and TRBJ2-7 for the parts outside the CDR3, the full variable domain is DTGVSQNPRHKITKRGQNVTFRCDPISEHNRLYWYRQTLGQGPEFLTYFQNEAQLEKSRLLSDRFSAERPKGSFSTLEIQRTEQGDSAMYLCASSLSEGLAGGSSYEQYFGPGTRLTVT.

This clonotype was counted at least ten times. V is TRBV20-1 and J is TRBJ1-5; D is undetermined. V was shortened by 5 bases and J by 1 base, with 6 bases between the two germline ends. CDR1 is DFQATT, CDR2 SNEGSKA, per germline (reference sequence). There are 12 residues in the CDR3. The CDR3 here is CSAEGSNQPQHF. In nucleotides, the CDR3 is TGCAGTGCTGAGGGCAGCAATCAGCCCCAGCATTTT.

The chain's CDR3 is CASSPDAGRDGYTF. CDR3 DNA sequence: TGTGCCAGCAGTCCGGACGCGGGCCGGGATGGCTACACCTTC. The V and J genes are TRBV12-3 or TRBV12-4 and TRBJ1-2, with D uncertain. The CDR3 consists of 14 residues. Trimming took off 5 bases at V and 6 bases at J, with 16 bases between the two ends.

The V and J genes are TRBV15 and TRBJ2-1, with 9 bases matching TRBD2. The CDR3 totals 15 residues. The J segment lost 3 bases and the V segment lost 5 bases, leaving 5 bases of the junction unmatched. The germline gives CDR1 LNHNV, CDR2 YYDKDF (reference sequence). CDR3: CATSGSGGFYNEQFF. DNA for the CDR3: TGTGCCACCAGCGGAAGCGGGGGGTTCTACAATGAGCAGTTCTTC.

V gene TRBV6-5 combines with J gene TRBJ2-7; D is uncertain. The V end was cut by 6 bases, the J end by 1 base, with 10 bases between. CDR3 length: 13 amino acids. CDR1 MNHEY and CDR2 SVGAGI come from the germline V gene. CDR3 residues: CASRRGNSYEQYF. The CDR3 DNA reads TGTGCCAGCAGGCGTGGGAATTCCTACGAGCAGTACTTC.

This chain links TRBV7-9 with TRBJ2-5; no firm D call. V was trimmed by 2 bases and J by 5 bases, leaving 9 bases between them. The CDR3 totals 13 residues. Germline V gene data show CDR1 as SEHNR and CDR2 as FQNEAQ (reference sequence). CDR3 DNA sequence: TGTGCCAGCAGCTTAAAATCTCCGGAGACCCAGTACTTC. Its translation: CASSLKSPETQYF.

The chain has TRBV25-1 and TRBJ2-5; 7 bases map to TRBD2. Germline-derived CDR1 and CDR2 are MGHDK and SYGVNS. Trimming cost V 3 bases and J 7 bases; bases outside gene matches: 8. The CDR3 sequence is 14 residues long. The CDR3 sequence is CASSEGGSLRTQYF. CDR3 in DNA: TGTGCCAGCAGTGAGGGGGGGTCCTTACGGACCCAGTACTTC.

This clonotype was detected only a few times. The chain uses TRBV6-5 and TRBJ2-6; TRBD1 matches at 7 bases. V shed 5 bases and J 4 bases; nucleotides not matched to a gene: 2. CDR3 size: 14 residues. In germline, CDR1 is MNHEY, CDR2 SVGAGI. The DNA of the CDR3 is TGTGCCAGCAGTACAGGGGTCGGGGCCAACGTCCTGACTTTC. It translates to CASSTGVGANVLTF.

This clonotype was observed at least ten times. The genes are TRBV19 and TRBJ1-1; perhaps TRBD1 as D (5 bases). The CDR3 consists of 14 residues. Germline-derived CDR1 and CDR2 are LNHDA and SQIVND (reference sequence). V was cut by 6 bases and J by 3 bases, with 14 bases left in between. The CDR3 region has the DNA TGTGCCAGTAGGAACCCAGGGTTGGACACTGAAGCTTTCTTT. As protein: CASRNPGLDTEAFF.

This chain uses TRBV6-5 with TRBJ2-7; 7 nucleotides agree with TRBD1. The germline CDR1 and CDR2 sequences are MNHEY and SVGAGI. V gave up 6 bases and J gave up 7 bases; unmatched junction bases: 12. CDR3 size: 14 residues. The CDR3 bases are TGTGCCAGCAGCCTGGGACAGAGGTCGGGGGAGCAGTACTTC. Amino acids: CASSLGQRSGEQYF.

This clonotype has only a few counts. The chain recombines TRBV29-1 with TRBJ1-3; tentatively, D is TRBD1 (5 bases). V lost 5 bases and J 0 bases, leaving 11 bases between the germline ends. This CDR3 contains 14 residues. The germline CDR1 and CDR2 sequences are SQVTM and ANQGSEA. For the CDR3, the DNA is TGCAGCGTTCGACAGAAAAGCTCTGGAAACACCATATATTTT. It encodes CSVRQKSSGNTIYF.

This clonotype was recorded a few times. The V gene is TRBV7-2, the J gene TRBJ1-1; no clear D gene. CDR1 is SGHTA and CDR2 is FQGNSA in the germline V gene. The V and J ends lost 1 base and 4 bases respectively, with 22 bases between them. The CDR3 totals 18 residues. The DNA of the CDR3 is TGTGCCAGCAGCTTAGTAGGCCCTACAGAGATCGGCGGCACTGAAGCTTTCTTT. Residues: CASSLVGPTEIGGTEAFF.

The J gene is TRBJ1-1, the V gene TRBV3-1; D call uncertain. The germline V and J ends were trimmed by 2 bases and 0 bases, with 4 bases remaining between them. CDR1 is LGHDT and CDR2 is YNNKEL in the germline V gene (reference sequence). The CDR3 has 13 residues. The CDR3, as DNA: TGTGCCAGCAGCCAAAACATGAACACTGAAGCTTTCTTT. Amino acid sequence: CASSQNMNTEAFF.

The V gene is TRBV6-5, the J gene TRBJ2-2, with 7 bases that match TRBD1. From germline, CDR1 is MNHEY and CDR2 SVGAGI. V was pared by 4 bases and J by 4 bases, with 6 bases of the junction left unmatched. The length of the CDR3 is 15 residues. The CDR3 loop reads CASSFMTGTTGELFF. CDR3 nucleotides: TGTGCCAGCAGTTTTATGACAGGGACCACCGGGGAGCTGTTTTTT.

This clonotype was counted a few times. The gene calls are TRBV15 and TRBJ2-7; D remains unclear. CDR1 and CDR2 (germline): LNHNV, YYDKDF (reference sequence). This CDR3 is 13 amino acids long. V lost 0 bases and J 2 bases, leaving 5 bases between the germline ends. The CDR3 region is CATSRDGTYEQYF. CDR3 coding DNA: TGTGCCACCAGCAGAGATGGGACCTACGAGCAGTACTTC.

This clonotype has just a few counts. The chain recombines TRBV28 with TRBJ1-2; D unclear. Trimming pared 5 bases from V and 4 bases from J, leaving 8 bases between. This CDR3 contains 12 residues. Germline CDR1 is MDHEN and CDR2 is SYDVKM. CDR3 protein: CASSAVSYGYTF. CDR3 nucleotide sequence: TGTGCCAGCAGTGCCGTGAGCTATGGCTACACCTTC.

The rearrangement links TRBV7-3 to TRBJ1-1; D gene ambiguous. CDR1 is SGHTA, CDR2 FQGTGA, per germline. V shed 6 bases and J shed 1 base, with 9 bases lying between them. The CDR3 extends over 13 amino acids. The CDR3 DNA reads as TGTGCCAGCAGTAAACCGGGGAACACTGAAGCTTTCTTT. Translation: CASSKPGNTEAFF.

The V call is TRBV6-4, the J call TRBJ2-3; 9 bases agree with TRBD2. The CDR3 runs to 14 residues. J lost 6 bases, V lost 0 bases, and 1 base had no gene match. Germline values: CDR1 MRHNA, CDR2 SNTAGT. The CDR3 sequence is CASSDSRGGDTQYF. CDR3 DNA sequence: TGTGCCAGCAGTGACTCGCGGGGGGGCGATACGCAGTATTTT.

This clonotype was picked up many times. This chain uses TRBV24-1 with TRBJ2-7; the match to TRBD1 covers 8 bases. Germline lookup yields CDR1 KGHDR and CDR2 SFDVKD. The V gene end was trimmed by 6 bases and the J gene end by 2 bases; junction bases not matched to a gene: 5. The CDR3 has 14 amino acids. The CDR3 coding sequence is TGTGCCACCAGTTCCAGGGGGCGGCCCTACGAGCAGTACTTC. Protein sequence: CATSSRGRPYEQYF.

This clonotype was seen only a few times. The J gene is TRBJ2-1, the V gene TRBV5-1; 10 bases are a match to TRBD2. Germline CDR1 and CDR2: SGHRS and YFSETQ. The CDR3 runs 16 residues. V lost 1 base to trimming and J lost 5 bases; unmatched junction nucleotides: 6. CDR3 residues: CASSLLLAGGHNEQFF. In nucleotides, the CDR3 is TGCGCCAGCAGCTTGTTATTAGCGGGGGGTCACAATGAGCAGTTCTTC.

This clonotype has only a few counts. DNA of the CDR3: TGTGCCAGCAGTGAACCCGGGCCCCACACCGGGGAGCTGTTTTTT. Translated: CASSEPGPHTGELFF. This chain connects TRBV25-1 to TRBJ2-2; no clear D gene. Trimming shortened V by 2 bases and J by 3 bases, and 10 bases separated the two germline ends. The CDR3 is 15 residues long. The germline CDR1 and CDR2 sequences are MGHDK and SYGVNS.

The rearrangement joins TRBV5-1 to TRBJ2-3; weak D call: TRBD2 (6 bases). The germline V gene encodes CDR1 SGHRS and CDR2 YFSETQ. The CDR3 spans 14 residues. The V and J ends lost 4 bases and 5 bases respectively, with 14 bases between them. CDR3 in DNA: TGCGCCAGCAGCGATGGGGGGATCGGAGATACGCAGTATTTT. It specifies CASSDGGIGDTQYF.